This entry describes one TCR beta chain. Its antigen is unknown. The sample comes from a study of identical twins. Trimming cost V 8 bases and J 2 bases; bases outside gene matches: 1. The germline V gene encodes CDR1 MNHEY and CDR2 SMNVEV (reference sequence). The CDR3 length is 12 residues. General study results and limits: Compared with models, monozygotic twins showed more out-of-frame TCR alpha sharing.

The donor group consisted entirely of healthy Caucasians. TCRdb re-analysed the 5' RACE reads in MiXCR, keeping a single row per CDR3 protein. The repertoire holds a few hundred thousand distinct CDR3 sequences, with roughly 9.8% as singletons. The sample was also linked to a second study, of yellow fever vaccine responses in identical twins.

This clonotype was obtained from a woman aged 18-29 years in good health. Sample: CD8+ T cells sorted from blood. The V and J genes are TRBV27 and TRBJ1-2; 8 bases map to TRBD1. CDR3 DNA sequence: TGTGCCAGCTGGACAGGGAACTATGGCTACACCTTC. This translates into CASWTGNYGYTF.